This T cell receptor beta chain came from a study of T cell responses to AZD1222 COVID-19 vaccine. Study results and limitations: The repertoires were collected only after the peak T cell response. Spike-specific TCR breadth and depth rose after two AZD1222 doses. White British ancestry dominated among donors, who included more females, and clonal diversity was possibly underestimated. Unmutated regions of variants are reportedly targeted by nearly half of spike-specific TCRs.

The data were produced by immunoSEQ multiplex PCR, yet TCRdb's version contains in-frame clones alone and is incomplete. Of about 140,000 clones listed, less than 95% are singletons. Trimming stripped 4 bases from V and 2 bases from J, with 11 bases between. Germline V gene data show CDR1 as SQVTM and CDR2 as ANQGSEA. The CDR3 is made up of 13 amino acids. Comments on this clone: Its antigen is unidentified.

The specimen comprised peripheral blood, sampled 28 days after the second AZD1222 dose. This chain uses TRBV29-1 with TRBJ1-1; tentative D call: TRBD1 (5 bases). The clonotype comes from an adult who received the AZD1222 COVID-19 vaccine. Here the CDR3 DNA reads TGCAGCGTTGCGCGGCAGGGAAACACTGAAGCTTTCTTT. Its translation: CSVARQGNTEAFF.